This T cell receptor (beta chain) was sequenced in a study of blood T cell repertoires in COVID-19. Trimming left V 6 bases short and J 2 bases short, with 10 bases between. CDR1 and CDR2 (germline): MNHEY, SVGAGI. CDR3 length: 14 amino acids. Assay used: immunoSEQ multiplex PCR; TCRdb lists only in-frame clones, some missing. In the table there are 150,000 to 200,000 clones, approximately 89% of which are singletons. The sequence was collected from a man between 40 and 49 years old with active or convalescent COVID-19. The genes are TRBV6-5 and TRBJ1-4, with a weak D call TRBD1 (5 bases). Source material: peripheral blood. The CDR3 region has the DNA TGTGCCAGCAGCCCGACAGCTACTAATGAAAAACTGTTTTTT. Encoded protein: CASSPTATNEKLFF.